Presented here are 23 T cell receptor beta chains from one specimen sequenced in a study of blood T cell repertoires in COVID-19. Sequencing was performed with immunoSEQ multiplex PCR; in TCRdb, only in-frame clones are kept and a portion is missing. The sample lists around 100,000 clones, about 85% occurring once. Input material: peripheral blood. The receptor set was obtained from a man aged 40-49 years with acute or convalescent COVID-19.

The chain has TRBV5-6 and TRBJ1-2; no firm D call. The germline gives CDR1 SGHDT, CDR2 YYEEEE. V dropped 4 bases and J dropped 0 bases, with 4 bases sitting between them. CDR3 length equals 12 residues. The CDR3 sequence: CASSLPNYGYTF. CDR3 in DNA: TGTGCCAGCAGCCTACCTAACTATGGCTACACCTTC. Based on the CDR3 plus reference TRBV5-6 and TRBJ1-2, the full variable domain is DAGVTQSPTHLIKTRGQQVTLRCSPKSGHDTVSWYQQALGQGPQFIFQYYEEEERQRGNFPDRFSGHQFPNYSSELNVNALLLGDSALYLCASSLPNYGYTFGSGTRLTVV.

The rearrangement uses TRBV5-6 and TRBJ2-2, with 10 bases aligning to TRBD2. The germline gives CDR1 SGHDT, CDR2 YYEEEE. The CDR3 sequence is 13 residues long. The junction had 3 bases not matched to a gene; V was cut back by 8 bases and J by 5 bases. The CDR3 spells CASVAGGTGELFF. CDR3 DNA: TGTGCCAGTGTAGCGGGGGGAACCGGGGAGCTGTTTTTT.

This chain uses TRBV30 with TRBJ2-7, with D possibly TRBD1 on 5 matching bases. V was trimmed by 0 bases and J by 6 bases, leaving 12 bases between them. This CDR3 has 13 amino acids. From germline, CDR1 is GTSNPN and CDR2 SVGIG (reference sequence). This CDR3 reads CAWSVLGQGEQYF. Here the CDR3 DNA reads TGTGCCTGGAGTGTACTGGGGCAGGGCGAGCAGTACTTC.

V gene TRBV25-1 combines with J gene TRBJ1-4; possible D gene TRBD1, 6 bases. V lost 4 bases and J lost 8, with 14 bases in between. The CDR3 covers 14 residues. Germline values: CDR1 MGHDK, CDR2 SYGVNS. As DNA, the CDR3 is TGTGCCAGCAGTGTCACAGGGCCTGCGGAAAAACTGTTTTTT. Translating gives CASSVTGPAEKLFF. Based on the CDR3 plus reference TRBV25-1 and TRBJ1-4, the full variable domain is EADIYQTPRYLVIGTGKKITLECSQTMGHDKMYWYQQDPGMELHLIHYSYGVNSTEKGDLSSESTVSRIRTEHFPLTLESARPSHTSQYLCASSVTGPAEKLFFGSGTQLSVL.

J is TRBJ2-7 and V is TRBV7-6, with TRBD1 matching over 7 bases. There are 14 residues in the CDR3. The germline V gene encodes CDR1 SGHVS and CDR2 FNYEAQ. V gave up 4 bases and J gave up 2 bases; unmatched junction bases: 5. This CDR3 is CASSSRQGTYEQYF. The CDR3 nucleotides are TGTGCCAGCAGCTCAAGACAGGGCACCTACGAGCAGTACTTC.

The chain carries TRBV6-5 and TRBJ1-2; D gene ambiguous. The V end lost 7 bases, the J end lost 6 bases, and 12 bases lay between the germline ends. The CDR3 spans 12 residues. CDR1 is MNHEY and CDR2 is SVGAGI in the germline V gene. The CDR3 bases are TGTGCCAGCACCCCGGACGGGAATGGCTACACCTTC. As protein: CASTPDGNGYTF.

The chain combines TRBV7-9 with TRBJ1-2; 8 bases are shared with TRBD1. V shed 5 bases, J shed 8 bases, and the junction held 7 bases outside the gene matches. This CDR3 region has 13 residues. From germline, CDR1 is SEHNR and CDR2 FQNEAQ (reference sequence). The CDR3 sequence: CASSHDPGGGYTF. In DNA form, the CDR3 reads TGTGCCAGCAGCCACGATCCAGGGGGCGGCTACACCTTC.

The chain employs TRBV2 and TRBJ1-5; D is perhaps TRBD1 (6 bases). Germline values: CDR1 SNHLY, CDR2 FYNNEI. Trimming removed 6 bases at V and 5 bases at J, with 11 bases between. There are 13 residues in the CDR3. The CDR3 nucleotides read TGTGCCAGCAGCTACAGGGATTATCAGCCCCAGCATTTT. This encodes CASSYRDYQPQHF.

This clone was seen more than once but under ten times. V gene TRBV29-1 combines with J gene TRBJ1-2; 8 nucleotides agree with TRBD1. After removal of 0 bases from V and 1 base from J, the junction contained 4 bases not matched to a gene. CDR3 length: 15 residues. Germline V gene sequence: CDR1 SQVTM, CDR2 ANQGSEA. The CDR3 bases are TGCAGCGTTGAAGATCGGGACAGGCTTAACTATGGCTACACCTTC. Encoded protein: CSVEDRDRLNYGYTF.

In this sample, this clone turned up a few times. The rearrangement joins TRBV18 to TRBJ2-5; 12 positions agree with TRBD2. The V and J ends lost 5 bases and 3 bases, in that order; junction bases with no gene match: 10. The germline gives CDR1 KGHSH, CDR2 LQKENI. CDR3 length: 17 residues. CDR3 nucleotides: TGTGCCAGCTCAAAGCTAGCGGGAGGGCCTATTGAAGAGACCCAGTACTTC. It specifies CASSKLAGGPIEETQYF.

This rearrangement joins TRBV2 to TRBJ2-4; possible D gene TRBD1, 6 bases. The CDR3 spans 12 residues. In germline, CDR1 is SNHLY, CDR2 FYNNEI. V was cut by 7 bases and J by 8 bases, with 12 bases left in between. This CDR3 reads CASNWGPDIQYF. CDR3 sequence (DNA): TGTGCCAGCAATTGGGGGCCTGACATTCAGTACTTC.

The chain recombines TRBV7-2 with TRBJ2-3, with TRBD2 matching over 11 bases. The germline V gene has CDR1 SGHTA and CDR2 FQGNSA. This CDR3 region has 15 residues. V gave up 5 bases and J gave up 7 bases; unmatched junction bases: 8. The CDR3 here is CASSLFGTSGHTQYF. The CDR3 region has the DNA TGTGCCAGCAGCCTATTCGGGACTAGCGGCCATACGCAGTATTTT.

The chain employs TRBV4-1 and TRBJ2-3; weak D call: TRBD1 (6 bases). The germline V gene encodes CDR1 MGHRA and CDR2 YSYEKL. The V end lost 4 bases, the J end lost 3 bases, and 11 bases lay between the germline ends. This CDR3 is built from 14 residues. In nucleotides, the CDR3 is TGCGCCAGCAGCCGCTACAGGGAAACAGATACGCAGTATTTT. Protein: CASSRYRETDTQYF.

The chain links TRBV18 to TRBJ2-3, with D possibly TRBD2 on 6 matching bases. Germline CDR1 reads KGHSH; CDR2 reads LQKENI. V gave up 0 bases and J gave up 9 bases, with 16 bases separating them. There are 15 residues in the CDR3. CDR3 protein: CASSPPGLGEDTQYF. The CDR3, as DNA: TGTGCCAGCTCACCACCTGGGCTTGGGGAGGACACGCAGTATTTT.

The CDR3 nucleotides are TGTGCCAGCAGCTTAGCGGGCAGCAACACCGGGGAGCTGTTTTTT. Amino acid sequence: CASSLAGSNTGELFF. The gene calls are TRBV7-2 and TRBJ2-2; D uncertain. CDR1 and CDR2 from the germline V gene are SGHTA and FQGNSA. The V and J ends lost 0 bases and 2 bases respectively, with 7 bases between them. This CDR3 has 15 amino acids.

The rearrangement uses TRBV9 and TRBJ2-5; 7 bases line up with TRBD2. Losses at the gene ends were 3 bases for V and 9 bases for J; bases not matched to a gene: 5. This CDR3 has 12 residues. Germline CDR1 SGDLS, CDR2 YYNGEE. Here the CDR3 DNA reads TGTGCCAGCAGCGGTAGCGGGTGGCCCCAGTACTTC. Translation: CASSGSGWPQYF.

This clone was seen only once. The genes are TRBV28 and TRBJ2-7, with TRBD2 identical over 8 bases. Trimming took 5 bases from V and 2 from J; bases not matched to a gene: 8. The CDR3 spans 15 residues. Germline loops: CDR1 MDHEN, CDR2 SYDVKM. The CDR3 here is CASSQQGLGTYEQYF. CDR3 nucleotides: TGTGCCAGCAGTCAACAGGGACTAGGTACCTACGAGCAGTACTTC. Variable domain in full (rest from reference TRBV28 and TRBJ2-7): DVKVTQSSRYLVKRTGEKVFLECVQDMDHENMFWYRQDPGLGLRLIYFSYDVKMKEKGDIPEGYSVSREKKERFSLILESASTNQTSMYLCASSQQGLGTYEQYFGPGTRLTVT.

This chain uses TRBV24-1 with TRBJ2-1; 14 bases map to TRBD2. V shed 7 bases, J shed 13 bases, and the junction held 2 bases outside the gene matches. This CDR3 has 12 residues. The V gene's germline CDR1 is KGHDR and CDR2 SFDVKD. The CDR3 nucleotides read TGTGCCACCAGGGGACTAGCGGGAGAACAGTTCTTC. It yields the protein CATRGLAGEQFF.

The chain joins TRBV15 to TRBJ1-2, with 9 bases that match TRBD1. This CDR3 region has 16 residues. Trimming removed 1 base from V and 4 bases from J; junction bases left unmatched: 7. Per the germline V gene, CDR1 is LNHNV and CDR2 is YYDKDF (reference sequence). In DNA, the CDR3 is TGTGCCACCAGCAGAGTAGGGACAGGGTTTACCTATGGCTACACCTTC. It specifies CATSRVGTGFTYGYTF. The full variable domain, completed using reference TRBV15 and TRBJ1-2, is DAMVIQNPRYQVTQFGKPVTLSCSQTLNHNVMYWYQQKSSQAPKLLFHYYDKDFNNEADTPDNFQSRRPNTSFCFLDIRSPGLGDTAMYLCATSRVGTGFTYGYTFGSGTRLTVV.

The chain carries TRBV5-1 and TRBJ2-3; D gene unclear. The V and J ends lost 4 bases and 4 bases respectively, with 10 bases between them. CDR1 is SGHRS, CDR2 YFSETQ, per germline. There are 13 residues in the CDR3. The CDR3 region has the DNA TGCGCCAGCAGCCTGGGTCAGTCAGATACGCAGTATTTT. It translates to CASSLGQSDTQYF.

V is TRBV24-1 and J is TRBJ1-5; D perhaps matches TRBD1 (5 bases). CDR1 and CDR2 from the germline V gene are KGHDR and SFDVKD. V gave up 3 bases and J gave up 5 bases, with 13 bases separating them. The CDR3 is made up of 15 amino acids. CDR3 region: CATSDPGTNDQPQHF. CDR3 sequence (DNA): TGTGCCACCAGTGATCCCGGGACTAACGATCAGCCCCAGCATTTT.

With respect to this clone: The junction departs from the called germline gene at one end, perhaps through a read error. The chain carries TRBV5-1 and TRBJ2-7, with 7 bases identical to TRBD1. The CDR3 totals 15 residues. Per the germline V gene, CDR1 is SGHRS and CDR2 is YFSETQ. This CDR3 is CATSKGQGQRYEQYF. CDR3 DNA sequence: TGCGCCACCAGCAAGGGTCAGGGACAGCGGTACGAGCAGTACTTC.

The chain couples TRBV4-2 to TRBJ1-5; weak D call: TRBD1 (6 bases). CDR3 length equals 16 residues. Germline CDR1 reads LGHNA; CDR2 reads YNFKEQ. Trimming removed 0 bases from V and 0 bases from J, with 9 bases in between. The CDR3 region is CASSQDGTLSNQPQHF. The DNA of the CDR3 is TGTGCCAGCAGCCAAGACGGGACACTTAGCAATCAGCCCCAGCATTTT.